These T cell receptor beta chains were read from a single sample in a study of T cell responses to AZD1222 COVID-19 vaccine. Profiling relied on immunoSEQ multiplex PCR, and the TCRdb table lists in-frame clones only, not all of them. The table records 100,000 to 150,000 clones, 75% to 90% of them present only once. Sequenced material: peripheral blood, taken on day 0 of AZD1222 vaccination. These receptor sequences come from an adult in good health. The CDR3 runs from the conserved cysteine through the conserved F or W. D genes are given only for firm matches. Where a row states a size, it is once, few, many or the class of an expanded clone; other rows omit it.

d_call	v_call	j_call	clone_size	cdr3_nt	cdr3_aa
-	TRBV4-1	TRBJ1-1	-	TGCGCCAGCAGCCAAGAGTGGACGACAGCTTTCTTT	CASSQEWTTAFF
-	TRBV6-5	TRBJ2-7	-	TGTGCCAGCAGTTTCATTAGCGGTTCCTACGAGCAGTACTTC	CASSFISGSYEQYF
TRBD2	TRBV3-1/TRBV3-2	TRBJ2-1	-	TGTGCCAGCAGCCCCGGGGGGGGCTACAATGAGCAGTTCTTC	CASSPGGGYNEQFF
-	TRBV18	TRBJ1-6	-	TGTGCCAGCTCCCCTACCCCGAGACAGTCAACGAATTCACCCCTCCACTTT	CASSPTPRQSTNSPLHF
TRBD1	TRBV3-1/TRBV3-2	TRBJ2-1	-	TGTGCCAGCAGCGGGGGACAGGGGGCGAGCAATGAGCAGTTCTTC	CASSGGQGASNEQFF
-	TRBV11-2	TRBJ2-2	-	TGTGCCAGCAGCTTTACCTGGGGTGGGGGCCGGAACACCGGGGAGCTGTTTTTT	CASSFTWGGGRNTGELFF
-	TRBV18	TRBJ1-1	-	TGTGCCAGCTCACCCAGTACAGGGCGGAACACTGAAGCTTTCTTT	CASSPSTGRNTEAFF
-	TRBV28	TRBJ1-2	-	TGTGCCAGCAGTTTTTCAGGGGAAGGATATGGCTACACCTTC	CASSFSGEGYGYTF
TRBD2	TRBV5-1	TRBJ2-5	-	TGCGCCAGCAGCCCTTTTAGCGGGGGTGTAGAGACCCAGTACTTC	CASSPFSGGVETQYF
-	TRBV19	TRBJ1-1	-	TGTGCCAGTAGTATAGCTGGGTACATGAACACTGAAGCTTTCTTT	CASSIAGYMNTEAFF
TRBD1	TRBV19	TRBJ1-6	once	TGTGCCAGTACCTCGGGACAGGGTGTTTCACCCCTCCACTTT	CASTSGQGVSPLHF
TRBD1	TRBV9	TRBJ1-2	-	TGTGCCAGCAGCTCGGAAGGGACAGGGAGGGTTAACTATGGCTACACCTTC	CASSSEGTGRVNYGYTF
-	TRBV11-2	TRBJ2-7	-	TGTGCCAGCAGCTCCCAGGGACCTTACTACGAGCAGTACTTC	CASSSQGPYYEQYF
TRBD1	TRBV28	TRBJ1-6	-	TGTGCCAGCAGTTTACCCGCGACAGGGGGAAATTCACCCCTCCACTTT	CASSLPATGGNSPLHF
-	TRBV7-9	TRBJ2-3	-	TGTGCCAGCAGCTCGGGGGACCCTCCAGATACGCAGTATTTT	CASSSGDPPDTQYF
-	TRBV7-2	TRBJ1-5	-	TGTGCCAGCAGCTTATATCTTACCGGGCAGCCCCAGCATTTT	CASSLYLTGQPQHF
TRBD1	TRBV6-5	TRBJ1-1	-	TGTGCCAGTAAACAGGGGGCGAACACTGAAGCTTTCTTT	CASKQGANTEAFF
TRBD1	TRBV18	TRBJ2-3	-	TGTGCCAGCTCACCAATTCCGGACAGGGGGAGAGATACGCAGTATTTT	CASSPIPDRGRDTQYF
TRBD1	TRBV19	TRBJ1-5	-	TGTGCCAGTACCCACCGTTGGGGGACAGGGGGCAATCAGCCCCAGCATTTT	CASTHRWGTGGNQPQHF
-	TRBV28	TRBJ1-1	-	TGTGCCAGCAGGCCAAACGCAGGGAAGGGCACTGAAGCTTTCTTT	CASRPNAGKGTEAFF
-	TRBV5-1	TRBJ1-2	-	TGCGCCAGCAGCTTGGTCGGATCCGCCGGTATAGGCTACACCTTC	CASSLVGSAGIGYTF
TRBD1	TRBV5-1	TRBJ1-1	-	TGCGCCAGCAGCCTGTTGGGACAGGGGAACACTGAAGCTTTCTTT	CASSLLGQGNTEAFF
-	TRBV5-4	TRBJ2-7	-	TGTGCCAGCAGCGCGGACAGCTACGAGCAGTACTTC	CASSADSYEQYF
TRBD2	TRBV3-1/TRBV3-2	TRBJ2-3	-	TGTGCCAGCAGCCAAGTGGCTAGCGGGGTTTACACTAGCACAGATACGCAGTATTTT	CASSQVASGVYTSTDTQYF
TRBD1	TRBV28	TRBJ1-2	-	TGTGCCAGCAGTTCCGGGACAGGGGTTTATGGCTACACCTTC	CASSSGTGVYGYTF
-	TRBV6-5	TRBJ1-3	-	TGTGCCAGCAGTTACGGCAACTCTGGAAACACCATATATTTT	CASSYGNSGNTIYF
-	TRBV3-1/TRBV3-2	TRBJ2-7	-	TGTGCCAGCAGCCAAGATCGCAACGAGCAGTACTTC	CASSQDRNEQYF
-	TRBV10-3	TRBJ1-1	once	TGTGCCATCACCGACCCGGGAAACACTGAAGCTTTCTTT	CAITDPGNTEAFF
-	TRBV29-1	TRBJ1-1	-	TGCAGCGTAGCTCTCGGGCAGGGTAACACTGAAGCTTTCTTT	CSVALGQGNTEAFF
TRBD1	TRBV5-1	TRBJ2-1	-	TGCGCCAGCAGCTTCCGGGACAGAATCTACAATGAGCAGTTCTTC	CASSFRDRIYNEQFF
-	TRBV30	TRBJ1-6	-	TGTGCCTGCAATACGGGACGGACTGGCTCCTATAATTCACCCCTCCACTTT	CACNTGRTGSYNSPLHF
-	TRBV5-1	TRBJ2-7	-	TGCGCCAGCAGCTTGGCCCCAGGGGCCTACGAGCAGTACTTC	CASSLAPGAYEQYF
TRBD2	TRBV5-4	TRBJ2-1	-	TGTGCCAGCACCCAATTTAGCGGGGGGGTCAATGAGCAGTTCTTC	CASTQFSGGVNEQFF
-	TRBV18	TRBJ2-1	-	TGTGCCAGCTCACCGGGCGGGGGCGAGCAGTTCTTC	CASSPGGGEQFF
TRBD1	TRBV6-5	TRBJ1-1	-	TGTGCCAGCAGTTACGGAGGGACAGGGGGCAACACTGAAGCTTTCTTT	CASSYGGTGGNTEAFF
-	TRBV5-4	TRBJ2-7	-	TGTGCCAGCAGCTTGGCCGGGGGGCTTTCCTACGAGCAGTACTTC	CASSLAGGLSYEQYF
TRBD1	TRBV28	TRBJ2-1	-	TGTGCCAGCAGTCAGCAGACAGGGGGGTACAATGAGCAGTTCTTC	CASSQQTGGYNEQFF
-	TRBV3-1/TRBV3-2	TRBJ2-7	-	TGTGCCAGCAGCCAAGACCCAAGGACAGTCGTAAACTACGAGCAGTACTTC	CASSQDPRTVVNYEQYF
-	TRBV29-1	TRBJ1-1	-	TGCAGCGTTGTGTTGTGGCAGAACACTGAAGCTTTCTTT	CSVVLWQNTEAFF
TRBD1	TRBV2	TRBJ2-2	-	TGTGCCAGCAGTCGACAGGGTTCCGGGGAGCTGTTTTTT	CASSRQGSGELFF
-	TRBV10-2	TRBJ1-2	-	TGCGCCAGCAGTGATCGCCTACAGAATTCTAACTATGGCTACACCTTC	CASSDRLQNSNYGYTF
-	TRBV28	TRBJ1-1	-	TGTGCCAGCAGCCCCCCGACAGCGAACACTGAAGCTTTCTTT	CASSPPTANTEAFF
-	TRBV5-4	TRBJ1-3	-	TGTGCCAGCAGCCCCGGGGGGGTTTCAGGAAACACCATATATTTT	CASSPGGVSGNTIYF
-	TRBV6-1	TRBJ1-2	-	TGTGCCAGCAGTGAAGCGCTGGGCAGGGTGGCTGGCTACACCTTC	CASSEALGRVAGYTF
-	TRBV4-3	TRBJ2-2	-	TGCGCCAGCAGCCAAGATAGGAGCCACAACACCGGGGAGCTGTTTTTT	CASSQDRSHNTGELFF
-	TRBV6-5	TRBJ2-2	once	TGTGCCAGCAGTCGGACGGTCACCGGGGAGCTGTTTTTT	CASSRTVTGELFF
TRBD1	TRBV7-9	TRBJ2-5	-	TGTGCCAGCAGCTTTAACAGGGGTCGGGAGACCCAGTACTTC	CASSFNRGRETQYF
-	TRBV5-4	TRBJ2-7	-	TGTGCCAGCAGCGGGGACACTAACGAGCAGTACTTC	CASSGDTNEQYF
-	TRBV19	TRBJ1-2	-	TGTGCCAGTCGGGTCGGGGACTATGGCTACACCTTC	CASRVGDYGYTF
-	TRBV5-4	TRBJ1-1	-	TGTGCCAGCAGCTTGGATAACACTGAAGCTTTCTTT	CASSLDNTEAFF
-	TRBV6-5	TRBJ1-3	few	TGTGCCAGCAGTTATAACAGGACCAGGGGAGGAAACACCATATATTTT	CASSYNRTRGGNTIYF